This T cell receptor beta chain was obtained from a study of technical replicates of blood from a handful of donors. Clones were sequenced by immunoSEQ multiplex PCR, and TCRdb holds only the in-frame ones, with some missing. The repertoire holds under 95,000 clones, with around 94% as singletons. The sequencing input was T cells isolated from PBMCs. The clonotype originates from a human donor in good health.

The CDR3: CASSPMAGGTDTQYF. CDR3 nucleotides: TGCGCCAGCAGTCCTATGGCAGGGGGCACAGATACGCAGTATTTT. This chain connects TRBV5-1 to TRBJ2-3, with D possibly being TRBD1 (6 bases). Trimming pared 5 bases from V and 1 base from J, leaving 14 bases between. This CDR3 is built from 15 residues. Per germline, CDR1 SGHRS and CDR2 YFSETQ. Filled out from reference TRBV5-1 and TRBJ2-3, the complete variable domain reads KAGVTQTPRYLIKTRGQQVTLSCSPISGHRSVSWYQQTPGQGLQFLFEYFSETQRNKGNFPGRFSGRQFSNSRSEMNVSTLELGDSALYLCASSPMAGGTDTQYFGPGTRLTVL.